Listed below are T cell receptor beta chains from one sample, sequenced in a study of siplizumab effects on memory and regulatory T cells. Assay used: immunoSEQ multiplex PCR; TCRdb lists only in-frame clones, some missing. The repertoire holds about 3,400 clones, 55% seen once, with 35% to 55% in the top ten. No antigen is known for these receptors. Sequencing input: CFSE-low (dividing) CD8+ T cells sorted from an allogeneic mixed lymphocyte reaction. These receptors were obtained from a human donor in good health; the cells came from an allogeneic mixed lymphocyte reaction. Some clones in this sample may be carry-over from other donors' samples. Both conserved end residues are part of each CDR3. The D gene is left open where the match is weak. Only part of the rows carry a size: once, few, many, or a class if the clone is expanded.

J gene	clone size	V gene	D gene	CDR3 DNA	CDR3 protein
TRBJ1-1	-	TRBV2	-	TGTGCCAGCAGTGAAGCAGGCCGGCAGCCCAAAGGGACTGAAGCTTTCTTT	CASSEAGRQPKGTEAFF
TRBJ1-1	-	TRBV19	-	TGTGCCAGTAGTTACGGGGGCACTGAAGCTTTCTTT	CASSYGGTEAFF
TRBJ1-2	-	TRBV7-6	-	TGTGCCAGCACCGCCGGGCTTGGCTACACCTTC	CASTAGLGYTF
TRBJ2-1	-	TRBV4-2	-	TGTGCCAGCAGCCTTAGCGCAGGGGGGGGCTCTTATAATGAGCAGTTCTTC	CASSLSAGGGSYNEQFF
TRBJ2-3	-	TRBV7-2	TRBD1	TGTGCCAGCAGATCCTGGACAGGGTTGGCAGATACGCAGTATTTT	CASRSWTGLADTQYF
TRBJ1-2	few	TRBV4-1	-	TGCGCCAGCAGCCAAGTAACAGGATTTAACTATGGCTACACCTTC	CASSQVTGFNYGYTF
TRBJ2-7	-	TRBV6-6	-	TGTGCCAGCAGCACCCTTGGGGCCTACGAGCAGTACTTC	CASSTLGAYEQYF
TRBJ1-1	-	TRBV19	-	TGTGCCAGTAGTAACAGTTTGAACACTGAAGCTTTCTTT	CASSNSLNTEAFF
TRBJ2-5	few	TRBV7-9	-	TGTGCCAGCAGCGGGTCGGAACAAGAGACCCAGTACTTC	CASSGSEQETQYF
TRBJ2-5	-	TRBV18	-	TGTGCCAGCTCACCACCCTCAGAAGAGACCCAGTACTTC	CASSPPSEETQYF
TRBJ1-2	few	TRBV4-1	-	TGCGCCAGCAGCCCCATTCTGGGGACACCCACCCCTTATGGCTACACCTTC	CASSPILGTPTPYGYTF
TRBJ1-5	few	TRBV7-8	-	TGTGCCAGCAGCCCCCGGGGCAATCAGCCCCAGCATTTT	CASSPRGNQPQHF
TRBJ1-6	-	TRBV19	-	TGTGCCAGTAGCAGCGGGGGGAGATCCTATAATTCACCCCTCCACTTT	CASSSGGRSYNSPLHF
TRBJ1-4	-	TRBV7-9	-	TGTGCCAGCAGCTTAGGATTTGGAGGGAGAGGAGAAAAACTGTTTTTT	CASSLGFGGRGEKLFF
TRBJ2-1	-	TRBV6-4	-	TGTGCCAGCAGTGGGAGGGGGGGCGTCCCCTACAATGAGCAGTTCTTC	CASSGRGGVPYNEQFF
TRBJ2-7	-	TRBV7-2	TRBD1	TGTGCCAGCAGCTACGGGACAGGGTCCTACGAGCAGTACTTC	CASSYGTGSYEQYF
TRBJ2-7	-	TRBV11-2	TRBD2	TGTGCCAGCAGCTTATGGGCGGGAGGGTCGGCTGAGCAGTACTTC	CASSLWAGGSAEQYF
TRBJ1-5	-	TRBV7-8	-	TGTGCCAGCAGCCTAGCCAGAAATCAGCCCCAGCATTTT	CASSLARNQPQHF